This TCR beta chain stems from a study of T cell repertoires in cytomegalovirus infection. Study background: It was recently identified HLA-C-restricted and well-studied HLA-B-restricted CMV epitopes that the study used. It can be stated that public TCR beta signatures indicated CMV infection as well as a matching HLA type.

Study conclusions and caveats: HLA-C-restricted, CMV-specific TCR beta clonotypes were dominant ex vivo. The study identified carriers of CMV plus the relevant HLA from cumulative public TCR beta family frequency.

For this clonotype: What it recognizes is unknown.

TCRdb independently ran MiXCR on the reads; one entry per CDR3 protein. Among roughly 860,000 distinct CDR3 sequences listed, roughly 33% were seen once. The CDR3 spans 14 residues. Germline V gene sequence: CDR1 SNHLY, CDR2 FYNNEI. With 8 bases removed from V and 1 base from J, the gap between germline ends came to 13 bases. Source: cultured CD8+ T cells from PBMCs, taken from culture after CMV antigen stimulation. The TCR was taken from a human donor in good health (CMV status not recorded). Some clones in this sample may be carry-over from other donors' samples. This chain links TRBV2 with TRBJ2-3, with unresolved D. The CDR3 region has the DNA TGTGCCAGCCTGTGGAGAAAAGGCACAGATACGCAGTATTTT. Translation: CASLWRKGTDTQYF.